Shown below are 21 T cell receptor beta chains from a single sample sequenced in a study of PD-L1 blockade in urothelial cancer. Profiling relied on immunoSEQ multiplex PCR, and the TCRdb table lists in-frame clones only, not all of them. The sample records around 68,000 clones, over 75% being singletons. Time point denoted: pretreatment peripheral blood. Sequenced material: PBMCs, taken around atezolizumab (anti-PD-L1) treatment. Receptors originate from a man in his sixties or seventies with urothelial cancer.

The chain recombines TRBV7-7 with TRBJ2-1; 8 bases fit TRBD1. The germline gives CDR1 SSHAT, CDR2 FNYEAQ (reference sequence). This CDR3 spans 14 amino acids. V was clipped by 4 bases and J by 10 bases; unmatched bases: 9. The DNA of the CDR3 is TGTGCCAGCAGCTCAAACATCGGGACAGGCGAGCAGTTCTTC. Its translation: CASSSNIGTGEQFF.

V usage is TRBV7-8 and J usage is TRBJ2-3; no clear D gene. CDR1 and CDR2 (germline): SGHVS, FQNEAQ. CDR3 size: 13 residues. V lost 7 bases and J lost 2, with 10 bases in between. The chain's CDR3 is CASTLELTDTQYF. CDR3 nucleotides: TGTGCCAGCACCCTAGAACTCACAGATACGCAGTATTTT.

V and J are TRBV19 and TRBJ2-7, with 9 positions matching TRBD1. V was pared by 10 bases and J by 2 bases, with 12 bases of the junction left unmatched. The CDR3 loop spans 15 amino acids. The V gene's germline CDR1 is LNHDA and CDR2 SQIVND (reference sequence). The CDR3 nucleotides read TGTGCCACTCTCCCCACGACAGGGGGAACCTACGAGCAGTACTTC. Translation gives CATLPTTGGTYEQYF. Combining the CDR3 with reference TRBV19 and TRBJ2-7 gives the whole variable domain DGGITQSPKYLFRKEGQNVTLSCEQNLNHDAMYWYRQDPGQGLRLIYYSQIVNDFQKGDIAEGYSVSREKKESFPLTVTSAQKNPTAFYLCATLPTTGGTYEQYFGPGTRLTVT.

The CDR3 DNA follows: TGTGCCAGCAGCCAAGTTACGGGAGTTAACTATGGCTACACCTTC. Translation gives CASSQVTGVNYGYTF. The chain uses TRBV14 and TRBJ1-2; unclear D gene. The CDR3 is 15 amino acids. Trimming removed 1 base from V and 1 base from J, with 10 bases in between. Germline lookup yields CDR1 SGHDN and CDR2 FVKESK. The entire variable domain, with the rest obtained from reference TRBV14 and TRBJ1-2, is as follows: EAGVTQFPSHSVIEKGQTVTLRCDPISGHDNLYWYRRVMGKEIKFLLHFVKESKQDESGMPNNRFLAERTGGTYSTLKVQPAELEDSGVYFCASSQVTGVNYGYTFGSGTRLTVV.

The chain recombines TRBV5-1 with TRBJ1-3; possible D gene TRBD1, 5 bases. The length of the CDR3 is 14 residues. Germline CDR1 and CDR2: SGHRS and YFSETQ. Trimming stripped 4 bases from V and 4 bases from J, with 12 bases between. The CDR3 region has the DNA TGCGCCAGCAGCCCCGGGACTGCCGGAAACACCATATATTTT. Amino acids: CASSPGTAGNTIYF.

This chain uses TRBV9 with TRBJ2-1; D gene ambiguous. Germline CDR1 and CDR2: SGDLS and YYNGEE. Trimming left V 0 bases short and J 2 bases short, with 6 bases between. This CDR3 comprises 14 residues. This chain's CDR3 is CASSVAPAYNEQFF. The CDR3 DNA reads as TGTGCCAGCAGCGTAGCTCCTGCCTACAATGAGCAGTTCTTC.

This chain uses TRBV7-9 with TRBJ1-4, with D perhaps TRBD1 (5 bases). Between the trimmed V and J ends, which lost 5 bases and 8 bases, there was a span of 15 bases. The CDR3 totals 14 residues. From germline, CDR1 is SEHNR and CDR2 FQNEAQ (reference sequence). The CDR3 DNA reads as TGTGCCAGCAGCCCCTCGGGCTCAGGGGAAAAACTGTTTTTT. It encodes CASSPSGSGEKLFF.

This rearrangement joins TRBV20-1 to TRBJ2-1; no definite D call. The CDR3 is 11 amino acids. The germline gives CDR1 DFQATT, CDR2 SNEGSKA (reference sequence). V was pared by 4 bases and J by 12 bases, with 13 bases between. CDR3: CSATPESVQFF. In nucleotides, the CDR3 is TGCAGTGCTACCCCCGAGAGTGTGCAGTTCTTC.

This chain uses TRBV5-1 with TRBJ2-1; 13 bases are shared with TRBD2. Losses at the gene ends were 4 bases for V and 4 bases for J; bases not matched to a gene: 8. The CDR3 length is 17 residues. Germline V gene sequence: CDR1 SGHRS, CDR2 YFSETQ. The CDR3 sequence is CASSTAGTSGAYNEQFF. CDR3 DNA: TGCGCCAGCAGCACGGCCGGGACTAGCGGGGCGTACAATGAGCAGTTCTTC.

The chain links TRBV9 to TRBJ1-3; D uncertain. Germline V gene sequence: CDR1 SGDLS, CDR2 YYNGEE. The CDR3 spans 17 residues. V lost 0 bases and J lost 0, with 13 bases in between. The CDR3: CASSVAPGPYSGNTIYF. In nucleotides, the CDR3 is TGTGCCAGCAGCGTAGCCCCAGGCCCATACTCTGGAAACACCATATATTTT.

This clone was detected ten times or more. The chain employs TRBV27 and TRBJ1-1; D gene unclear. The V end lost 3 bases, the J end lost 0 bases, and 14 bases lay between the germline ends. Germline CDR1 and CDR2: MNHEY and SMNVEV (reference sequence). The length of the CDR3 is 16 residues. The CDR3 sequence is CASSFEAPEVNTEAFF. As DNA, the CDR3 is TGTGCCAGCAGTTTTGAGGCGCCCGAAGTGAACACTGAAGCTTTCTTT.

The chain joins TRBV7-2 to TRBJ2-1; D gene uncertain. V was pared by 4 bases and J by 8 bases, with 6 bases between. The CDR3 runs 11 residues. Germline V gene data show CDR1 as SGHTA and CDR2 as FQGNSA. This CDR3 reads CASSYMDEQFF. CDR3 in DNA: TGTGCCAGCAGCTACATGGATGAGCAGTTCTTC.

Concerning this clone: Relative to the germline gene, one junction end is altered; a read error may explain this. The CDR3 DNA reads TGTGCCAGTAGTATTGATACAGAAATACTGTTTTTT. Its translation: CASSIDTEILFF. The genes are TRBV19 and TRBJ1-4; D is unresolved. The V gene's germline CDR1 is LNHDA and CDR2 SQIVND (reference sequence). The CDR3 is made up of 12 amino acids. Combining the CDR3 with reference TRBV19 and TRBJ1-4 gives the whole variable domain DGGITQSPKYLFRKEGQNVTLSCEQNLNHDAMYWYRQDPGQGLRLIYYSQIVNDFQKGDIAEGYSVSREKKESFPLTVTSAQKNPTAFYLCASSIDTEILFFGSGTQLSVL.

The CDR3 sequence is CASSSGQGPSYEQYF. The CDR3, as DNA: TGTGCCAGCAGCTCCGGACAGGGGCCTTCCTACGAGCAGTACTTC. The chain joins TRBV7-8 to TRBJ2-7; 9 nucleotides agree with TRBD1. The CDR3 length is 15 residues. Germline lookup yields CDR1 SGHVS and CDR2 FQNEAQ. J gave up 1 base and V 4 bases, and 5 bases lay outside the gene matches. Looking up the rest from reference TRBV7-8 and TRBJ2-7 gives the full variable domain: GAGVSQSPRYKVAKRGQDVALRCDPISGHVSLFWYQQALGQGPEFLTYFQNEAQLDKSGLPSDRFFAERPEGSVSTLKIQRTQQEDSAVYLCASSSGQGPSYEQYFGPGTRLTVT.

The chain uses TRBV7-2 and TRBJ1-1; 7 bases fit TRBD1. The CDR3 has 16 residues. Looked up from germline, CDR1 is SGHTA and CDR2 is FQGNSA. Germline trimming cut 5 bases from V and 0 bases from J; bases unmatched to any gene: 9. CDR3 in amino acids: CASSRRTGVMNTEAFF. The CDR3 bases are TGTGCCAGCAGCCGTCGCACAGGGGTTATGAACACTGAAGCTTTCTTT.

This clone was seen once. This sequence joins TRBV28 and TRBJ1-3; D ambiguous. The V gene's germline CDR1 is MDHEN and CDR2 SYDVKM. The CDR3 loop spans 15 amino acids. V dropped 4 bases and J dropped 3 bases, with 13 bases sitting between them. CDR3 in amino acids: CASSSMRAGGNTIYF. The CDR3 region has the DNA TGTGCCAGCAGTTCTATGAGGGCGGGTGGAAACACCATATATTTT.

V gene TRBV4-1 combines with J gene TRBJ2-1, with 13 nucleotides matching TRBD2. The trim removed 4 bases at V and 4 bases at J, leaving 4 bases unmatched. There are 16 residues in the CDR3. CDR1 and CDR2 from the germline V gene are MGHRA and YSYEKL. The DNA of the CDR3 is TGCGCCAGCAGCCCTGGGACTAGCGGGGTTTACAATGAGCAGTTCTTC. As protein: CASSPGTSGVYNEQFF.

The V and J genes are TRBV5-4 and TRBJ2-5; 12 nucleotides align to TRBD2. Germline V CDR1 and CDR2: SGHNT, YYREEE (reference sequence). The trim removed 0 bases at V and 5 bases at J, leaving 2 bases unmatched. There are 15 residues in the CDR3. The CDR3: CASSLGLAGEETQYF. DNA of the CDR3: TGTGCCAGCAGCTTGGGACTAGCGGGAGAGGAGACCCAGTACTTC.

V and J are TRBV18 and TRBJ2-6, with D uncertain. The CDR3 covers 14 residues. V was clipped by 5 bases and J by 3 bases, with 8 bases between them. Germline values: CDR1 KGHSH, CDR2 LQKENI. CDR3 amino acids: CASSSRVGANVLTF. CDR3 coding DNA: TGTGCCAGCTCATCCCGCGTTGGGGCCAACGTCCTGACTTTC.

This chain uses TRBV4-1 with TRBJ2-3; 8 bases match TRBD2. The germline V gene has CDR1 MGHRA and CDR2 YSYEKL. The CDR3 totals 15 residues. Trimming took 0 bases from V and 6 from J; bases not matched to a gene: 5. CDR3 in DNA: TGCGCCAGCAGCCAAGATCTTCTAGCGGGTGATACGCAGTATTTT. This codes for CASSQDLLAGDTQYF.

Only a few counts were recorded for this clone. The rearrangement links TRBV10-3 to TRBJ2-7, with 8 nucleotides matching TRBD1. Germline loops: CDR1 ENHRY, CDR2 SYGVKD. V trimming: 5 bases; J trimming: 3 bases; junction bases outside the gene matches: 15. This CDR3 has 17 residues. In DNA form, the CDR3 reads TGTGCCATCAGTCGACTCCCGGGCAGGGGGCCAAGCTACGAGCAGTACTTC. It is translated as CAISRLPGRGPSYEQYF.